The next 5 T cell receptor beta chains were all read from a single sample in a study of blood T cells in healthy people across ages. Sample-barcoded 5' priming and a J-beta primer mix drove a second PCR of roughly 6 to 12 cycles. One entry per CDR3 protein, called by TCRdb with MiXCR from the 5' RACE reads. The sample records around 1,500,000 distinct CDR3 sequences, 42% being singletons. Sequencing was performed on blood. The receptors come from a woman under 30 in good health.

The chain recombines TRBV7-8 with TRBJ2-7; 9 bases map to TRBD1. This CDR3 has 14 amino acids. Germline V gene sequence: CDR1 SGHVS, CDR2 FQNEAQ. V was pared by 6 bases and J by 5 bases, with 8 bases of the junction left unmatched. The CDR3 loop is CASRRGQGIDEQYF. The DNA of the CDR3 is TGTGCCAGCAGACGCGGACAGGGGATCGACGAGCAGTACTTC.

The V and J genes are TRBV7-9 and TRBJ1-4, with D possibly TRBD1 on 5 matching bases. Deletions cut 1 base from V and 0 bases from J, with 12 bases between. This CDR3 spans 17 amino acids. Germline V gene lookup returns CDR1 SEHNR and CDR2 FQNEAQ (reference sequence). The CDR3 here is CASSLDRTQPTNEKLFF. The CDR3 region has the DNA TGTGCCAGCAGCTTAGATAGGACACAGCCAACTAATGAAAAACTGTTTTTT.

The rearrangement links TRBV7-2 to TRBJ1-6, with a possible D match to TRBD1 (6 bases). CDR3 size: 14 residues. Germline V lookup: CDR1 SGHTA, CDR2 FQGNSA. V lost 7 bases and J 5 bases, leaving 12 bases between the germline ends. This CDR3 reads CASTPGQNNSPLHF. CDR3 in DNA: TGTGCCAGCACCCCCGGACAGAATAATTCACCCCTCCACTTT.

The CDR3 protein is CASSLLPPLPDTQYF. In DNA, the CDR3 is TGTGCCAGCAGTTTACTTCCCCCCCTCCCAGATACGCAGTATTTT. The V gene is TRBV27, the J gene TRBJ2-3, with D unclear. The CDR3 sequence is 15 residues long. The V gene lost 2 bases and the J gene lost 4 bases, with 13 bases spanning the gap. The germline gives CDR1 MNHEY, CDR2 SMNVEV (reference sequence).

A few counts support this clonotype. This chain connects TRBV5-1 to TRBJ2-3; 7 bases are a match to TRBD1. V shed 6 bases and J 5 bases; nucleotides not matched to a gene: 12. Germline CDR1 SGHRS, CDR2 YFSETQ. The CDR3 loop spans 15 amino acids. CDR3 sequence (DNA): TGCGCCAGCACCCTATTGACAGGGAGAGGAGATACGCAGTATTTT. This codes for CASTLLTGRGDTQYF.